This TCR beta chain was recovered during a study of neurological immune-mediated disorders. This clonotype was seen a few times. Antigen unknown. Stated time point: longitudinal time-point 3. This CDR3 region has 13 residues. CDR1 is LNHDA, CDR2 SQIVND, per germline (reference sequence). The germline V and J ends were trimmed by 3 bases and 7 bases, with 10 bases remaining between them. A single record per CDR3 protein comes from TCRdb applying MiXCR to the 5' RACE reads. The table has some 80,000 distinct CDR3 sequences, around 4.5% seen once. Study results and limitations: The absence of shared CDR3 amino acid sequences among expanded clones across subjects suggests private repertoires in all groups. One related-CDR3 cluster, which may be a signature, held the repertoires of 18 of 34 multiple sclerosis patients after phylogenetic grouping.

Sequences were obtained from PBMCs. This receptor was obtained from a woman aged 60-70 years with multiple sclerosis. The J gene is TRBJ1-5, the V gene TRBV19; D perhaps matches TRBD1 (6 bases). The CDR3 loop is CASSIGGGQPQHF. The CDR3 DNA sequence: TGTGCCAGTAGTATTGGCGGGGGCCAGCCCCAGCATTTT.